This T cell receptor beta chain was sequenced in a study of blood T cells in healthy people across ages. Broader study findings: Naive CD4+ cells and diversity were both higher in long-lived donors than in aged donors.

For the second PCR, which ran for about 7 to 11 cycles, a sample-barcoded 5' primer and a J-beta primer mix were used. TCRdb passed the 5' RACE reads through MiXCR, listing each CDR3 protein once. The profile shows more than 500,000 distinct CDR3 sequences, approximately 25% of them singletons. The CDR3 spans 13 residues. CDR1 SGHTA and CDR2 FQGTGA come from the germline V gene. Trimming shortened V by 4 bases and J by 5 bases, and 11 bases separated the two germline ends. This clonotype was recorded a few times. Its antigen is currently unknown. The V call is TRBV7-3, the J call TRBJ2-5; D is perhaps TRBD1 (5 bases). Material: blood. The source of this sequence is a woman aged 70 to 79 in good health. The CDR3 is CASSWGNPETQYF. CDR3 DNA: TGTGCCAGCAGCTGGGGCAATCCGGAGACCCAGTACTTC.